This record concerns one T cell receptor beta chain sequence. TCRdb re-called the 5' RACE reads and catalogs CDR3 proteins one per entry, DNA excluded. The table for this sample gives fewer than 450,000 distinct CDR3 sequences. These data belong to a study of monozygotic twins with inflammatory bowel disease. Germline-derived CDR1 and CDR2 are MDHEN and SYDVKM. The CDR3 spans 12 residues. The receptor comes from a human donor with ulcerative colitis or Crohn's disease, or a healthy co-twin of an affected twin (not recorded which). Sequences were obtained from blood. This chain uses TRBV28 with TRBJ2-7; TCRdb calls TRBD1, which cannot be checked without DNA. The CDR3 sequence: CATNRLVNEQYF.